This T cell receptor (beta chain) was recovered during a study of T-cell memory formation after mild COVID-19. Notes on this clonotype: Its specificity is not known.

The study's findings and limits: CM and EM subsets held most contracting CD4+ clones; EMRA held CD8+ ones.

From the 5' RACE reads, TCRdb called clonotypes with MiXCR, one entry per CDR3 protein. Here the sample spans under 550,000 distinct CDR3 sequences, roughly 18% being singletons. Sequencing used PBMCs or a T cell subset sorted from them (not recorded which). This sequence was found in a man aged 18 to 30 who had mild COVID-19 (a few samples of this study predate the infection). Cell type and time point are not known.

CDR3: CASRGRAGHQETQYF. CDR3 coding DNA: TGTGCCAGCAGGGGGAGGGCAGGACATCAAGAGACCCAGTACTTC. This chain joins TRBV12-3 or TRBV12-4 and TRBJ2-5, with 7 bases that match TRBD2. The V segment lost 6 bases and the J segment 2 bases; nucleotides outside the gene matches: 9. The CDR3 spans 15 residues.